This TCR beta chain was identified in a study of identical twins (dated by TCRdb to the mid-2010s). Regarding the study in general: To test whether fetal clonotypes persist, the study used deep sequencing on TCR alpha and beta repertoires from monozygotic twins, unrelated adults of various ages, and cord blood. To rule out contamination, replicate twin experiments were performed at different times with different library preparation protocols.

To prepare the library, 5' RACE was applied. Sequencing took place on an Illumina HiSeq 2000. A universal primer binding site was added through template switching, and the final cDNA carried a unique molecular identifier so that TCR cDNA molecules could be counted accurately. Specific primers in the conserved constant-segment region were used to synthesize first-strand cDNA for TCR alpha and beta chains. To control for contamination, each cDNA library was double barcoded with a SMART-Mk sample barcode plus Illumina barcodes. TruSeq adapter sequences along with Illumina sample barcodes were introduced in two successive PCR steps. TCR alpha and beta cDNA libraries were sequenced on the Illumina HiSeq platform with custom primers. The original methods were these. Raw reads were processed with MiGEC to extract unique molecular identifiers, and MiXCR was used to determine CDR3 positions. Recombination models were inferred per individual with the repgenHMM and IGoR tools using an EM algorithm. The tcR package in R was used for shared clonotype analysis, with sharing normalized by the product of cloneset sizes. To study raw recombination free of thymic and clonal selection effects, out-of-frame nonproductive sequences were analyzed. The public reads were reprocessed in TCRdb via fastp at Q25 and MiXCR, keeping in-frame beta chains. One record per CDR3 amino acid sequence lists the most common genes and DNA. What appears here as the V and J calls and clone size reflects TCRdb's work, not the paper's. Counted in this sample were about 900,000 distinct CDR3 sequences; roughly 12% of them appeared once. The ten largest clones add up to around 1.5% of the sample.

Trimming removed 6 bases from V and 3 bases from J, leaving 23 bases between the germline ends. The CDR3 numbers 18 residues from cysteine through phenylalanine. Here the CDR3 DNA is all that survives: 54 bases in frame from base 1. The germline V gene supplies CDR1 SGHAT and CDR2 FQNNGV. Overall study outcomes, separate from this receptor: Fewer insertions were carried by abundant cord blood beta clonotypes; a weaker similar trend was observed in young adult naive repertoires, while no such trend was observed in memory repertoires. Because the same donors could not be followed over many years, the conclusions relied on cross-sectional statistical analysis. In monozygotic twins, out-of-frame TCR alpha sharing was systematically underestimated by recombination models, although the models agreed with sharing between unrelated individuals. A weaker excess of twin sharing was found in beta out-of-frame sequences because the signal-to-noise ratio was lowered by fewer shared sequences. Compared with coincidental sharing between unrelated individuals, out-of-frame TCR alpha sequences shared between twins had an excess of sequences with low generation probability. Invariant T cells such as MAIT and iNKT could partly confound zero-insertion analyses, though diverse VJ usage argued against this for most clonotypes.

Only healthy Caucasian donors were included. Three pairs of female monozygotic twins, all aged roughly 18 to 29 years, made up the twin cohort. Peripheral blood mononuclear cells were used as the source from which RNA for TCR libraries was isolated. As regards this clonotype: Its antigen is currently not known. Base quality data are lacking; no much larger clone is found one base away.

These sequences were also reported in another study, on yellow fever vaccine responses in identical twins. As described in the second report: The authors reported that the T cell response to vaccination in identical twins appeared partly convergent and partly personalized. In the study, vaccine-responding T cell clones were precisely tracked in identical twins.

Input material: PBMCs. The sequence links TRBV11-2 to TRBJ2-2, and the D gene may be TRBD1, 5 bases matching. The TCR was taken from a woman aged 18-30 years in good health. The CDR3 sequence is CASSPSLQGYSYTGELFF. The nucleotide sequence reads as follows: TGTGCCAGCAGTCCCAGCCTCCAGGGATACTCATACACCGGGGAGCTGTTTTTT.